The present T cell receptor (beta chain) was sequenced within a study of beta chain features in type 1 diabetes. The isolated RNA, all of it, was reverse transcribed, so expressed TCRB transcripts were what got sequenced. Profiling relied on immunoSEQ multiplex PCR, and the TCRdb table lists in-frame clones only, not all of them. The table has around 280,000 clones, approximately 16% seen once. This CDR3 is 16 amino acids long. V was shortened by 0 bases and J by 2 bases, with 13 bases between the two germline ends. Germline CDR1 SGHRS, CDR2 YFSETQ. For this clone: Its antigen is still unknown.

Study results and limitations: All four CD4+ subsets of Type 1 diabetes patients contained TCRB CDR3s that were moderately but significantly shorter. The similarity of naive, central memory and Treg TCRB repertoires appeared greater among patients than among healthy donors.

The receptor comes from a man younger than 30 with type 1 diabetes. This rearrangement joins TRBV5-1 to TRBJ2-3; D is possibly TRBD2 (6 bases). What was sequenced was naive CD4+ T cells from blood. Here the CDR3 DNA reads TGCGCCAGCAGCTTGGTTGGAGGGGCGACCACAGATACGCAGTATTTT. Amino acid sequence: CASSLVGGATTDTQYF.